This entry is about one TCR beta chain. What antigen it recognizes has not been identified. The record has no base qualities; no much larger clone is one base away. CDR1 and CDR2, looked up from the germline V gene (reference sequence), are DFQATT and SNEGSKA. Germline trimming amounts to 3 bases on V and 1 base on J, with 5 as the count of junction bases outside the gene matches. Including cysteine and phenylalanine, the CDR3 has 15 amino acids. Only the CDR3 region is kept as DNA, spanning 45 bases read in frame from base 1. PBMCs were isolated by Ficoll-Paque density gradient centrifugation. These data belong to a study of T-cell memory formation after mild COVID-19 (dated by TCRdb to the early 2020s). Turning to the overall study: TCR sequence clusters from the two donors were found to be largely donor specific. The cohort comprised two young, previously healthy adult volunteers, one female and one male. In a couple of donors, T-cell clones that expanded and contracted after mild COVID-19 were followed by sequencing TCRalpha and TCRbeta repertoires longitudinally. What the research found in general, with its limitations: From day 15 to 85, contracting clones showed balanced CD4/CD8 phenotypes, whereas a second wave of clones that expanded from day 15 to 37 leaned towards CD4+. SARS-CoV-2 specificity was not confirmed for the second-wave clones peaking on day 37. Only a couple of mild cases were covered by the study, and larger cohorts that include severe cases with pre-infection samples were considered necessary. Contracting CD4+ clones appeared mostly in the CM and EM memory subsets, whereas CD8+ clones were enriched in EMRA. Some responding clones were found in pre-infection memory, which suggests that pre-existing cross-reactive memory T cells took part in the SARS-CoV-2 response.

The instrument given in TCRdb is Illumina NovaSeq 6000. cDNA libraries for TCRalpha and TCRbeta were prepared by 5'RACE using constant-segment primers, with sample barcodes and unique molecular identifiers added. Trizol reagent was used to extract RNA from every sample. Library amplification was performed in two PCR steps, and a second sample barcode and Illumina TruSeq adapters were introduced in the second step. Libraries were sequenced on an Illumina NovaSeq with 2 x 150 bp paired-end reads. As for how the authors treated the data: Demultiplexing of reads and collapsing into UMI-guided consensus sequences were performed with migec v1.2.7. Using mixcr v2.1.11, UMI consensuses were aligned to TRA and TRB V and J templates and then assembled into clonotypes. Clonotypes were classified as expanded or contracted when called significant by both edgeR and NoisET, with noise models trained on biological replicates. For edgeR calls, the cutoffs were a false discovery rate-adjusted p below 0.01 and a log2 fold-change threshold of 1. As an exploratory analysis of dynamics, max-normalized trajectories of the 1000 most abundant clonotypes were examined with PCA combined with hierarchical clustering. The CD4 or CD8 phenotype of responding clones was assigned using the separately sequenced CD4+ and CD8+ repertoires. TCRdb reran the public reads through fastp at Q25 and MiXCR, keeping productive beta chains. Rows with one shared CDR3 protein collapse into an entry with the most common genes and DNA. These V and J calls originate from TCRdb's pipeline instead of the authors' own analysis. This sample comprises hundreds of thousands of distinct CDR3 sequences, roughly 15% of them detected only once. The top ten clonotypes cover around a fifth of the sample.

The clonotype was recovered from a young man who had mild COVID-19 (a few samples of this study predate the infection). The sample titles of this study are shuffled in the database, so cell type and time point are left out; the donor was told from shared clones. The sequenced material came from PBMCs or a T cell subset sorted from them (not recorded which). In this chain, TRBV20-1 is recombined with TRBJ2-1; 8 central bases correspond to TRBD2. CDR3 region: CSASGGAGSYNEQFF. At the DNA level, the sequence is TGCAGTGCTAGCGGGGGGGCTGGGTCCTACAATGAGCAGTTCTTC.